A selection of T cell receptor beta chains follows, all from one sample in a study of T cell clonotyping in hematopoietic cell transplantation. Method: immunoSEQ multiplex PCR; TCRdb's copy keeps in-frame clones and lacks some. The sample holds over 10,000 clones; about four fifths are singletons and the top ten take roughly 6%. Sample: PBMCs, taken 100 days after allogeneic stem cell transplant. The receptor source for this set is a female patient in her 40s who had an allogeneic stem cell transplant from a related donor, so T cells may come from the graft donor. Some clones in this sample may be carry-over from other donors' samples. Each CDR3 is given without its conserved first and last residue. The size entry is marked missing in some rows and otherwise reads once, few, many or a size class.

size: -; V: TRBV6-6; J: TRBJ1-5; CDR3: ASLREAQPQH
size: -; V: TRBV19; J: TRBJ1-2; CDR3: ASSTLGTEANYGYT
size: -; V: TRBV6-5; J: TRBJ1-5; CDR3: ASSTQGQGQPQH
size: -; V: TRBV2; J: TRBJ1-2; CDR3: ASRPQGAQAYGYT
size: -; V: TRBV30; J: TRBJ1-1; CDR3: AWSGTRAF
size: -; V: TRBV5-4; J: TRBJ2-7; CDR3: ASSSGLAGSSYEQY
size: -; V: TRBV4-1; J: TRBJ1-1; CDR3: ASSQRRRGPEAF
size: -; V: TRBV19; J: TRBJ1-2; CDR3: ASSIEGQGSNYGYT
size: -; V: TRBV6-1; J: TRBJ1-2; CDR3: ASSQIPGGYGYT
size: once; V: TRBV19; J: TRBJ2-3; CDR3: ASSPPARGADTQY
size: -; V: TRBV29-1; J: TRBJ2-5; CDR3: SVRTGGQETQY
size: few; V: TRBV4-1; J: TRBJ1-1; CDR3: ASSQERDRLNTEAF
size: -; V: TRBV28; J: TRBJ1-1; CDR3: ASSLVSFIMNTEAF
size: -; V: TRBV11-1; J: TRBJ2-1; CDR3: ASSSFGTSGSATYNEQF
size: -; V: TRBV4-2; J: TRBJ1-3; CDR3: ASSQDEGRSSGNTIY
size: few; V: TRBV9; J: TRBJ2-2; CDR3: ASSVRTVDTGELF
size: -; V: TRBV30; J: TRBJ2-7; CDR3: AWSPTWEISYEQY
size: -; V: TRBV27; J: TRBJ1-2; CDR3: ASRTGGNNGYT
size: -; V: TRBV5-8; J: TRBJ1-1; CDR3: AGSRGGLTF
size: -; V: TRBV7-9; J: TRBJ2-2; CDR3: ASSLPPGAGGELF
size: large; V: TRBV9; J: TRBJ1-4; CDR3: ASSVADHLSEKLF
size: -; V: TRBV6-6; J: TRBJ2-1; CDR3: ATRGVSYNEQF
size: -; V: TRBV7-3; J: TRBJ2-7; CDR3: ASSYQAGTGFNEQY
size: -; V: TRBV30; J: TRBJ2-2; CDR3: AWSRGTAGTGELF
size: -; V: TRBV6-1; J: TRBJ1-2; CDR3: ASGERRYGYT
size: -; V: TRBV19; J: TRBJ2-7; CDR3: ASSKNRAPTYEQY
size: -; V: TRBV2; J: TRBJ2-7; CDR3: ASSRSSYEQY
size: -; V: TRBV9; J: TRBJ1-2; CDR3: ASSVGGDYGYT